A selection of T cell receptor beta chains follows, all from one sample in a study of blood T cell repertoires in COVID-19. The protocol was immunoSEQ multiplex PCR, while the TCRdb copy is restricted to in-frame clones and leaves out a portion. Among a few hundred thousand clones listed, around 90% were seen once. Sequences were obtained from peripheral blood. All receptors derive from a man between 18 and 35 years old with COVID-19, enrolled during active disease. Each CDR3 is given with its conserved first and last residue. Each record gives: J gene, clone size, CDR3 length, V gene, D gene, CDR3 DNA, CDR3 protein. D genes are given only for firm matches. Some rows mark clone size as missing; the rest say once, few, many or name a class of expanded clone.

>TRBJ1-2|once|10|TRBV20-1|NA
TGCAGTGCTGTGAGGAGGGGCTACACCTTC
CSAVRRGYTF
>TRBJ1-6|NA|15|TRBV19|NA
TGTGCCAGTAGTATCTTACAAGCCTATAATTCACCCCTCCACTTT
CASSILQAYNSPLHF
>TRBJ1-2|NA|13|TRBV19|TRBD1
TGTGCCAGTAGTTTCACGGACAGGGATGGCTACACCTTC
CASSFTDRDGYTF
>TRBJ2-7|NA|16|TRBV6-6|NA
TGTGCCAGCATGGAATGGCGGGGCCGGGGATCCTACGAGCAGTACTTC
CASMEWRGRGSYEQYF
>TRBJ2-3|NA|15|TRBV6-6|TRBD1
TGTGCCAGCAGTTACGCACAGGGGGCGTTTCGTACGCAGTATTTT
CASSYAQGAFRTQYF
>TRBJ1-6|NA|16|TRBV15|TRBD1
TGTGCCACCAGCCGCTCGCGGGGACAGGGCGATTCACCCCTCCACTTT
CATSRSRGQGDSPLHF
>TRBJ1-2|NA|12|TRBV30|TRBD1
TGTGCCTGGAGTCGGACAGGGGGTGGCTACACCTTC
CAWSRTGGGYTF
>TRBJ2-7|NA|15|TRBV6-5|NA
TGTGCCAGCAGTACCTCGGACTCTAACTTCTTCGAGCAGTACTTC
CASSTSDSNFFEQYF
>TRBJ1-1|NA|12|TRBV19|NA
TGTGCCAGTAGCAACTACAGGGTTGAGGCTTTCTTT
CASSNYRVEAFF
>TRBJ2-1|few|16|TRBV4-1|NA
TGCGCCAGCAGCCGACGAGGAGGAGCGGATTACAATGAGCAGTTCTTC
CASSRRGGADYNEQFF
>TRBJ1-1|NA|16|TRBV9|TRBD1
TGTGCCAGCAGCTTACTTCCAGGGACAGGCAACACTGAAGCTTTCTTT
CASSLLPGTGNTEAFF
>TRBJ1-5|NA|14|TRBV21-1|NA
TGTGCCAGCAGCAAAACGACAGGGAGGCAGCCCCAGCATTTT
CASSKTTGRQPQHF
>TRBJ2-1|NA|14|TRBV5-4|NA
TGTGCCAGCAGCTCCGGGGGACAGTACAATGAGCAGTTCTTC
CASSSGGQYNEQFF
>TRBJ2-3|NA|15|TRBV24-1|NA
TGTGCCACCAGTGATGGGGGAGGCCTCACAGATACGCAGTATTTT
CATSDGGGLTDTQYF
>TRBJ1-2|once|16|TRBV7-8|TRBD1
TGTGCCAGCAGCTTAGTCCCAAACAGGGGTAGTTCTGGCTACACCTTC
CASSLVPNRGSSGYTF
>TRBJ2-7|NA|15|TRBV3-1/TRBV3-2|TRBD2
TGTGCCAGCAGCCGGAAGGGACTAGCGGGATCCGGGCAGTACTTC
CASSRKGLAGSGQYF
>TRBJ2-2|NA|17|TRBV6-4|NA
TGTGCCAGCAGTGACTCGAGTCGGCAGGGTGGCACCGGGGAGCTGTTTTTT
CASSDSSRQGGTGELFF
>TRBJ1-2|NA|12|TRBV29-1|TRBD1
TGCAGCGTTGCCCAAGGACAGGGTAGCTACACCTTC
CSVAQGQGSYTF
>TRBJ1-4|NA|14|TRBV2|NA
TGTGCCAGCACCTCACAGGGACTAAATGAAAAACTGTTTTTT
CASTSQGLNEKLFF
>TRBJ2-7|NA|13|TRBV20-1|NA
TGCAGTGCTAGTAATCACGGAGCCTACGAGCAGTACTTC
CSASNHGAYEQYF
>TRBJ1-5|NA|14|TRBV2|TRBD1
TGTGCCAGCAGGCTGGGACAGGGCAATCAGCCCCAGCATTTT
CASRLGQGNQPQHF
>TRBJ1-1|NA|15|TRBV6-1|NA
TGTGCCAGCAGTGATAAGGGACACGGGAACACTGAAGCTTTCTTT
CASSDKGHGNTEAFF
>TRBJ2-7|many|13|TRBV14|TRBD2
TGTGCCAGCAATGAGGCTAGCGGGAGCGAGCAGTACTTC
CASNEASGSEQYF